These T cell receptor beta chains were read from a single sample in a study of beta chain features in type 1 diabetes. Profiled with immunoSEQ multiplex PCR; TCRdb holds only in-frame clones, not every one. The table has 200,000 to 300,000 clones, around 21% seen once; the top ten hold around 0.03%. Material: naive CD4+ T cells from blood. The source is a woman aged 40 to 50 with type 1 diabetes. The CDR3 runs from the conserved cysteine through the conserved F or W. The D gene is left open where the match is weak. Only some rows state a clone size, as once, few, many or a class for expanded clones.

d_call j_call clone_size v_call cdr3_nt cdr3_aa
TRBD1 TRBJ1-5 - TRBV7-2 TGTGCCAGCAGCTTCGGGACAGGGGGGGATCAGCCCCAGCATTTT CASSFGTGGDQPQHF
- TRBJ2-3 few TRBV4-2 TGTGCCAGCAGCGTCCCGACAGGGCGGGATAGCACAGATACGCAGTATTTT CASSVPTGRDSTDTQYF
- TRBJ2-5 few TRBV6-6 TGTGCCAGCAGTTACGAGGAGACCCAGTACTTC CASSYEETQYF
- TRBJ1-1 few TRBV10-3 TGTGCCATCAGTGAGTCTACCAGGGGAGAAGCTTTCTTT CAISESTRGEAFF
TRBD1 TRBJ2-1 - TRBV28 TGTGCCAGCCATGGACAGGAGAATGAGCAGTTCTTC CASHGQENEQFF
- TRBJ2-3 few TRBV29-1 TGCAGCGTTGAGAACAGGGTCAACACAGATACGCAGTATTTT CSVENRVNTDTQYF
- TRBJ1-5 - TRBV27 TGTGCCAGCAGCCCCGGCAGGGTAGGACAGCCCCAGCATTTT CASSPGRVGQPQHF
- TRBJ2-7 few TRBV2 TGTGCCAGCAGGGAAAATACCTACGAGCAGTACTTC CASRENTYEQYF
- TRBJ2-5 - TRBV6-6 TGTGCCAGCAGTTACGGGCAGGCGAACCGGGAGACCCAGTACTTC CASSYGQANRETQYF
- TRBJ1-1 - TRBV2 TGTGCCAGCAGTCCACAGGGTAACACTGAAGCTTTCTTT CASSPQGNTEAFF
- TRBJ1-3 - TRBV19 TGTGCCAGTAGCCGGACAGAGGGAAACACCATATATTTT CASSRTEGNTIYF
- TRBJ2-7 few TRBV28 TGTGCCAGCAGTTTAGAGGGCGGGCCCGGCTACGAGCAGTACTTC CASSLEGGPGYEQYF
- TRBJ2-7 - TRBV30 TGTGCCTGGAGTGTACACGGGACCGGAGGGGAGTACGAGCAGTACTTC CAWSVHGTGGEYEQYF
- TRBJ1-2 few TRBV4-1 TGCGCCAGCAGCCAAGATCGGGTCAGCTCCTATGGCTACACCTTC CASSQDRVSSYGYTF
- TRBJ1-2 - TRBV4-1 TGCGCCAGCAGCCCCTGGACAGCATATTTCTATGGCTACACCTTC CASSPWTAYFYGYTF
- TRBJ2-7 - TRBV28 TGTGCCAGCAGTTTCCCGACGAATCAGGGATCGGAGCAGTACTTC CASSFPTNQGSEQYF
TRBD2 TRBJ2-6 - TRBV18 TGTGCCAGCTCACCACCGGGACTAGCGAGTAGCTCTGGGGCCAACGTCCTGACTTTC CASSPPGLASSSGANVLTF
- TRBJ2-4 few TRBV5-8 TGTGCCAGCCTACGAGGCCCCCGAAACATTCAGTACTTC CASLRGPRNIQYF
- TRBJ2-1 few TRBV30 TGTGCCTGGCGGGACATCGATGAGCAGTTCTTC CAWRDIDEQFF
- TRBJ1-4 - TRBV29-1 TGCAGCGTTCTGGGTCGCTCTGGGGGCGAAAAACTGTTTTTT CSVLGRSGGEKLFF
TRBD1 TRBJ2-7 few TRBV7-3 TGTGCCAGCAGCCCAAATCCGGGACAGCACTACGAGCAGTACTTC CASSPNPGQHYEQYF
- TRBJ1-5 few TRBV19 TGTGCCAGTAGTAGGGTTGCGGGGCAGCCCCAGCATTTT CASSRVAGQPQHF